This entry lists 23 T cell receptor beta chains sequenced from one sample in a study of blood T cell repertoires in COVID-19. Some clones are missing from TCRdb's copy, which holds only in-frame ones; the method was immunoSEQ multiplex PCR. This sample has around 310,000 clones, with 75% to 95% found just once. The specimen sequenced was peripheral blood. The receptors stem from a woman in her twenties or thirties with COVID-19, enrolled during active disease.

This rearrangement joins TRBV4-1 to TRBJ2-5; no clear D gene. Germline V CDR1 and CDR2: MGHRA, YSYEKL. This CDR3 spans 14 amino acids. Trimming took 4 bases from V and 1 from J, leaving 10 bases between them. CDR3 bases: TGCGCCAGCAGCCCTAGTGGCGGCCAAGAGACCCAGTACTTC. Amino acids: CASSPSGGQETQYF.

This sequence joins TRBV24-1 and TRBJ2-6; 7 bases are a match to TRBD1. The CDR3 loop spans 17 amino acids. The germline gives CDR1 KGHDR, CDR2 SFDVKD. With 5 bases clipped from V and 4 bases from J, the junction kept 10 bases outside the gene matches. The CDR3 DNA sequence: TGTGCCACCAGTGGGGGACAGACGTTGAGAGGGGCCAACGTCCTGACTTTC. Protein product: CATSGGQTLRGANVLTF.

A few counts support this clone. This chain joins TRBV12-3 or TRBV12-4 and TRBJ2-7, with 9 bases lining up with TRBD1. The V gene end was trimmed by 6 bases and the J gene end by 3 bases; junction bases not matched to a gene: 3. This CDR3 is built from 13 residues. In nucleotides, the CDR3 is TGTGCCAGCAGGGGGACAGGGATCTACGAGCAGTACTTC. This encodes CASRGTGIYEQYF.

V is TRBV4-1 and J is TRBJ1-5, with a weak D call TRBD1 (6 bases). The ends were cut back, 5 bases at V and 1 base at J, with 12 bases in the middle. There are 15 residues in the CDR3. Per the germline V gene, CDR1 is MGHRA and CDR2 is YSYEKL. CDR3 in DNA: TGCGCCAGCAGCGTCGTTGGGGGCAGCAATCAGCCCCAGCATTTT. Protein: CASSVVGGSNQPQHF.

Written as DNA, the CDR3 is TGTGCCAGCAGTGGGGCCGGGACTAGCCCCCCAGATACGCAGTATTTT. This gives the protein CASSGAGTSPPDTQYF. The V call is TRBV2, the J call TRBJ2-3, with 9 bases identical to TRBD2. Per the germline V gene, CDR1 is SNHLY and CDR2 is FYNNEI. There are 16 residues in the CDR3. J gave up 4 bases and V 4 bases, and 9 bases lay outside the gene matches.

J is TRBJ1-2 and V is TRBV3-1 (or the pseudogene TRBV3-2), with D perhaps TRBD1 (5 bases). CDR1 is LGHDT and CDR2 is YNNKEL in the germline V gene (reference sequence). V lost 0 bases, J lost 4 bases, and 15 bases lay in between. This CDR3 contains 16 residues. The CDR3 bases are TGTGCCAGCAGCCAAGATCTGGTGGGGCGGCTCTATGGCTACACCTTC. Translated, it gives CASSQDLVGRLYGYTF.

This rearrangement joins TRBV28 to TRBJ1-2, with unresolved D. The CDR3 extends over 14 amino acids. CDR1 and CDR2 from the germline V gene are MDHEN and SYDVKM. Deletions cut 0 bases from V and 8 bases from J, with 13 bases between. The CDR3 sequence: CASSLWLQREGYTF. As DNA, the CDR3 is TGTGCCAGCAGTTTATGGCTCCAACGGGAGGGCTACACCTTC.

The gene calls are TRBV27 and TRBJ2-7; D might be TRBD1 (6 bases). The V gene lost 2 bases and the J gene lost 5 bases, with 10 bases spanning the gap. Looked up from germline, CDR1 is MNHEY and CDR2 is SMNVEV (reference sequence). The CDR3 sequence is 13 residues long. CDR3 region: CASSLGQGNEQYF. CDR3 nucleotide sequence: TGTGCCAGCAGTTTAGGGCAGGGGAACGAGCAGTACTTC.

Regarding this clone: Other DNA sequences in this specimen translate into the identical CDR3. This chain uses TRBV7-2 with TRBJ2-7; no clear D. This CDR3 spans 13 amino acids. The V gene lost 3 bases and the J gene lost 0 bases, with 6 bases spanning the gap. CDR1 is SGHTA, CDR2 FQGNSA, per germline. CDR3 protein: CASSLRDSYEQYF. Here the CDR3 DNA reads TGTGCCAGCAGCTTGCGTGACTCCTACGAGCAGTACTTC.

The chain uses TRBV7-9 and TRBJ2-3; tentatively, D is TRBD2 (6 bases). The CDR3 is made up of 16 amino acids. V lost 2 bases to trimming and J lost 6 bases, with 18 bases between them. Germline loops: CDR1 SEHNR, CDR2 FQNEAQ (reference sequence). CDR3 DNA sequence: TGTGCCAGCAGCTTAACGGCCGGGAGAGGGTTTGATACGCAGTATTTT. This translates into CASSLTAGRGFDTQYF.

This clone appeared a few times. The chain employs TRBV20-1 and TRBJ2-3, with D possibly being TRBD1 (5 bases). CDR3 length: 14 residues. The germline CDR1 and CDR2 sequences are DFQATT and SNEGSKA (reference sequence). The V gene lost 3 bases and the J gene lost 2 bases, with 12 bases spanning the gap. The chain's CDR3 is CSASVTGSTDTQYF. In nucleotides, the CDR3 is TGCAGTGCTAGTGTTACAGGCTCCACAGATACGCAGTATTTT.

This sequence joins TRBV19 and TRBJ2-7, with 10 nucleotides matching TRBD2. CDR3 length equals 15 residues. Germline loops: CDR1 LNHDA, CDR2 SQIVND (reference sequence). The V segment lost 1 base and the J segment 3 bases; nucleotides outside the gene matches: 3. CDR3 bases: TGTGCCAGTAGTATAGGGACTAGCGGACTCTACGAGCAGTACTTC. The encoded protein is CASSIGTSGLYEQYF.

This clone was detected once. The chain is built from TRBV6-5 and TRBJ1-5, with D perhaps TRBD1 (5 bases). V was trimmed by 6 bases and J by 4 bases, leaving 16 bases between them. This CDR3 has 15 amino acids. Germline V lookup: CDR1 MNHEY, CDR2 SVGAGI. The CDR3 DNA sequence: TGTGCCAGCAGACCCGGCGGGGGGAGTAATCAGCCCCAGCATTTT. As protein: CASRPGGGSNQPQHF.

V gene TRBV5-1 combines with J gene TRBJ2-1; D gene uncertain. Germline CDR1 reads SGHRS; CDR2 reads YFSETQ. This CDR3 region has 11 residues. V was trimmed by 4 bases and J by 7 bases, leaving 6 bases between them. In DNA, the CDR3 is TGCGCCAGCAGCCTCCGGAATGAGCAGTTCTTC. Protein product: CASSLRNEQFF.

V usage is TRBV10-3 and J usage is TRBJ1-2; D may be TRBD1 (5 bases). The CDR3 extends over 17 amino acids. The germline gives CDR1 ENHRY, CDR2 SYGVKD. Trimming removed 2 bases from V and 7 bases from J, with 23 bases in between. CDR3 DNA: TGTGCCATCAGTGAGAGTTTCCCGGGACTGATAAGGGGTGGCTACACCTTC. It is translated as CAISESFPGLIRGGYTF.

V and J are TRBV4-2 and TRBJ1-6; D uncertain. Germline V gives CDR1 LGHNA, CDR2 YNFKEQ. The CDR3 runs 15 residues. Trimming took off 2 bases at V and 5 bases at J, with 10 bases between the two ends. In DNA, the CDR3 is TGTGCCAGCAGCCAAATAGCCGGGGATAATTCACCCCTCCACTTT. This encodes CASSQIAGDNSPLHF.

The chain couples TRBV6-1 to TRBJ1-3; unclear D gene. The CDR3 extends over 16 amino acids. The ends were cut back, 1 base at V and 0 bases at J, with 10 bases in the middle. Per the germline V gene, CDR1 is MNHNS and CDR2 is SASEGT. CDR3 sequence: CASSEVRGYSGNTIYF. The CDR3 nucleotides are TGTGCCAGCAGTGAAGTTCGGGGTTACTCTGGAAACACCATATATTTT.

A few counts support this clone. The V and J genes are TRBV11-3 and TRBJ2-2, with TRBD1 matching over 9 bases. Per germline, CDR1 SGHNT and CDR2 YENEEA. Unmatched junction bases numbered 14, after V lost 5 bases and J lost 7 bases. CDR3 length equals 17 residues. The CDR3 DNA reads TGTGCCAGCAGCGAATCGACCGGGACAGGGTTTGGCGGGGAGCTGTTTTTT. As protein: CASSESTGTGFGGELFF.

The chain's CDR3 is CASSLWASGQETQYF. In DNA form, the CDR3 reads TGTGCCAGCAGTTTATGGGCCTCGGGGCAAGAGACCCAGTACTTC. The chain joins TRBV28 to TRBJ2-5; D is perhaps TRBD2 (5 bases). The V gene's germline CDR1 is MDHEN and CDR2 SYDVKM. V lost 0 bases and J 2 bases, leaving 10 bases between the germline ends. This CDR3 comprises 15 residues.

In this sample, this clone turned up once. V and J are TRBV2 and TRBJ1-5; D not certain. The germline CDR1 and CDR2 sequences are SNHLY and FYNNEI. Between the trimmed V and J ends, which lost 3 bases and 7 bases, there was a span of 10 bases. The length of the CDR3 is 13 residues. In DNA, the CDR3 is TGTGCCAGCAGTGACTGGGGAGGCCAGCCCCAGCATTTT. Protein: CASSDWGGQPQHF.

The chain employs TRBV28 and TRBJ2-2, with D tentatively TRBD2 (7 bases). V was cut by 6 bases and J by 2 bases, with 13 bases left in between. The CDR3 totals 15 residues. Germline lookup yields CDR1 MDHEN and CDR2 SYDVKM. CDR3: CASSKGGLNTGELFF. CDR3 in DNA: TGTGCCAGCAGCAAGGGGGGGCTTAACACCGGGGAGCTGTTTTTT.

This chain links TRBV3-1 (or the pseudogene TRBV3-2) with TRBJ1-3, with 8 bases fitting TRBD1. The CDR3 is 16 amino acids. The germline V gene has CDR1 LGHDT and CDR2 YNNKEL (reference sequence). J lost 0 bases, V lost 5 bases, and 6 bases had no gene match. This chain's CDR3 is CASSDRGPSSGNTIYF. The CDR3 DNA is TGTGCCAGCAGCGACAGGGGCCCAAGCTCTGGAAACACCATATATTTT.

The rearrangement links TRBV6-4 to TRBJ2-3; 7 bases match TRBD1. Germline CDR1 and CDR2: MRHNA and SNTAGT. The trim removed 0 bases at V and 4 bases at J, leaving 1 base unmatched. The CDR3 consists of 14 residues. In DNA, the CDR3 is TGTGCCAGCAGTGACTCGACAGGGCCAGATACGCAGTATTTT. Amino acids: CASSDSTGPDTQYF.